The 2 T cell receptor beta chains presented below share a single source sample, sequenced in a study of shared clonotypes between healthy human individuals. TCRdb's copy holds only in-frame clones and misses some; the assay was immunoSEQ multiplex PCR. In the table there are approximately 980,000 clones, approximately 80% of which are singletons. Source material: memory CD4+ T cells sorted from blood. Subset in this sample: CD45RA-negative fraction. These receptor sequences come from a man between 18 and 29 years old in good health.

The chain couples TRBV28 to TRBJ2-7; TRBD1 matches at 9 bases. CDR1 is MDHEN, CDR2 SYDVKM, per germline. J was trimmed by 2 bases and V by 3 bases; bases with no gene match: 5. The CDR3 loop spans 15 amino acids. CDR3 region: CASSLGTGSPYEQYF. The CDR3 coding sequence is TGTGCCAGCAGTTTGGGGACAGGGTCCCCCTACGAGCAGTACTTC.

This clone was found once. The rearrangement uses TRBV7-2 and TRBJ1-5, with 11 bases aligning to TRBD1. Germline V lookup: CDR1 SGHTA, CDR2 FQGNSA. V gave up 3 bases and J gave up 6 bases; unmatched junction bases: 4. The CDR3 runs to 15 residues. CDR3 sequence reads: CASSFGQGAGQPQHF. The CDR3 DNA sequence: TGTGCCAGCAGCTTCGGACAGGGGGCAGGTCAGCCCCAGCATTTT.